The rows below give T cell receptor beta chains drawn from one sample of a study of response to subunit inactivated influenza vaccine. MiXCR was run by TCRdb on the RT-PCR reads, yielding one entry per CDR3 protein. The table shows hundreds of thousands of distinct CDR3 sequences, with approximately 15% occurring only once. The sequences come from CD4+ T cells sorted from PBMCs, collected roughly 24 months after vaccination. These receptors originate from a man aged 50 to 69 who received an inactivated influenza vaccine. The CDR3 runs from the conserved cysteine through the conserved F or W. The order of the fields is clone size, CDR3 length, V gene, J gene, D gene, CDR3 protein, CDR3 DNA. A D gene is named only where the DNA matches it firmly. Clone size is stated in some rows and not others, as once, few, many or a class when expanded.

.	15	TRBV27	TRBJ2-5	.	CASSPSLGQTETQYF	TGTGCCAGCAGCCCGTCACTAGGGCAGACAGAGACCCAGTACTTC
few	13	TRBV2	TRBJ1-1	.	CASRDGKNTEAFF	TGTGCCAGCAGGGACGGAAAGAACACTGAAGCTTTCTTT
.	16	TRBV18	TRBJ2-1	TRBD2	CASSPLKRGARDEQFF	TGTGCCAGCTCACCTCTAAAGCGGGGGGCGCGAGATGAGCAGTTCTTC
few	15	TRBV4-1	TRBJ2-5	.	CASSQIGTIQETQYF	TGCGCCAGCAGCCAGATTGGGACGATTCAAGAGACCCAGTACTTC
.	12	TRBV6-6	TRBJ1-1	.	CASSYQGSEAFF	TGTGCCAGCAGTTACCAGGGTTCTGAAGCTTTCTTT
.	13	TRBV6-5	TRBJ2-1	.	CASSYSGVGEQFF	TGTGCCAGCAGTTACTCAGGCGTGGGTGAGCAGTTCTTC
once	16	TRBV12-3/TRBV12-4	TRBJ1-1	TRBD1	CASTPGVRGRNTEAFF	TGTGCCAGCACTCCTGGGGTCAGGGGGAGGAACACTGAAGCTTTCTTT
few	14	TRBV12-3/TRBV12-4	TRBJ2-7	.	CASSFWRTSYEQYF	TGTGCCAGCAGTTTTTGGAGAACCTCCTACGAGCAGTACTTC
few	14	TRBV28	TRBJ1-5	TRBD1	CASRIRQGGQPQHF	TGTGCCAGCAGGATCCGACAGGGAGGTCAGCCCCAGCATTTT
few	13	TRBV5-6	TRBJ2-3	.	CASSHFRTDTQYF	TGTGCCAGCAGCCACTTCCGGACAGATACGCAGTATTTT
many	15	TRBV7-2	TRBJ1-5	TRBD1	CASSPGTGYIQPQHF	TGTGCCAGCAGCCCAGGGACAGGGTATATTCAGCCCCAGCATTTT
few	18	TRBV5-1	TRBJ2-1	TRBD2	CASSSLGTGTSGSNEQFF	TGCGCCAGCAGCTCCCTGGGGACCGGGACTAGCGGGTCCAATGAGCAGTTCTTC
few	15	TRBV14	TRBJ2-7	.	CASSPLPTGVHEQYF	TGTGCCAGCAGCCCCCTACCGACCGGGGTACACGAGCAGTACTTC
.	16	TRBV5-6	TRBJ2-1	.	CASSRYRQGGYNEQFF	TGTGCCAGCAGCCGGTATCGCCAGGGAGGATACAATGAGCAGTTCTTC
many	12	TRBV6-1	TRBJ1-5	.	CASRDGTSPQHF	TGTGCCAGCAGGGACGGAACGTCGCCCCAGCATTTT
many	14	TRBV4-1	TRBJ2-7	.	CASSRDVISYEQYF	TGCGCCAGCAGCCGGGACGTTATCTCCTACGAGCAGTACTTC
.	14	TRBV29-1	TRBJ2-5	.	CSVETWTDDRTQYF	TGCAGCGTTGAAACGTGGACAGACGATCGGACCCAGTACTTC
.	13	TRBV7-9	TRBJ2-7	TRBD1	CATQGAGGYEQYF	TGTGCCACCCAGGGGGCAGGGGGCTACGAGCAGTACTTC
.	14	TRBV20-1	TRBJ2-1	TRBD1	CSATPGQGYNEQFF	TGCAGTGCTACTCCGGGACAGGGGTACAATGAGCAGTTCTTC
.	14	TRBV2	TRBJ1-1	.	CASSVYRMNTEAFF	TGTGCCAGCAGTGTGTACAGGATGAACACTGAAGCTTTCTTT
.	14	TRBV29-1	TRBJ2-3	.	CSVDRTSNTDTQYF	TGCAGCGTTGATAGGACATCTAACACAGATACGCAGTATTTT
few	14	TRBV5-6	TRBJ2-3	.	CASKRRTSTDTQYF	TGTGCCAGCAAGCGACGGACTAGCACAGATACGCAGTATTTT
few	13	TRBV6-1	TRBJ2-4	TRBD2	CASREGRENIQYF	TGTGCCAGCAGGGAAGGGAGGGAAAACATTCAGTACTTC
.	14	TRBV3-1	TRBJ2-2	TRBD2	CASSATSAPGELFF	TGTGCCAGCAGCGCCACTAGCGCACCCGGGGAGCTGTTTTTT
.	16	TRBV3-1	TRBJ1-6	.	CASAQTLGIVNSPLHF	TGTGCCAGCGCCCAGACTCTTGGCATAGTAAATTCACCCCTCCACTTT
few	15	TRBV6-1	TRBJ1-2	.	CASSEALRGARGYTF	TGTGCCAGCAGTGAAGCGCTTCGGGGGGCGCGGGGCTACACCTTC
.	15	TRBV7-9	TRBJ2-5	.	CASSPTRRGYETQYF	TGTGCCAGCAGCCCCACCCGTCGGGGGTACGAGACCCAGTACTTC
many	13	TRBV5-1	TRBJ2-7	TRBD1	CASSDRVTYEQYF	TGCGCCAGCAGTGACAGGGTCACATACGAGCAGTACTTC
.	15	TRBV4-2	TRBJ2-2	.	CASSHQGQNTGELFF	TGTGCCAGCAGCCACCAGGGACAGAACACCGGGGAGCTGTTTTTT
.	12	TRBV24-1	TRBJ1-2	.	CATSEQGYGYTF	TGTGCCACCAGTGAACAGGGTTATGGCTACACCTTC
.	14	TRBV20-1	TRBJ1-2	.	CSARSTDFYYGYTF	TGCAGTGCTAGATCTACGGATTTCTACTATGGCTACACCTTC
.	14	TRBV9	TRBJ1-2	.	CASSVVTEEYGYTF	TGTGCCAGCAGCGTAGTGACCGAGGAATATGGCTACACCTTC
few	18	TRBV10-1	TRBJ2-1	TRBD2	CASSESPGLAGGHNEQFF	TGCGCCAGCAGTGAGTCGCCAGGACTAGCGGGGGGACACAATGAGCAGTTCTTC
many	14	TRBV7-2	TRBJ2-1	.	CASSLTGPYNEQFF	TGTGCCAGCAGTTTAACAGGGCCCTACAATGAGCAGTTCTTC
many	13	TRBV6-5	TRBJ2-7	.	CASSNRVGYEQYF	TGTGCCAGCAGTAACCGGGTGGGCTACGAGCAGTACTTC
once	17	TRBV18	TRBJ2-3	.	CASSPPAGSRKTDTQYF	TGTGCCAGCTCACCACCGGCGGGTAGTAGGAAAACAGATACGCAGTATTTT
few	16	TRBV5-1	TRBJ2-4	.	CASSLAGSFAKNIQYF	TGCGCCAGCAGCTTAGCCGGGAGTTTCGCCAAAAACATTCAGTACTTC
.	14	TRBV11-1	TRBJ2-5	.	CAGSPGQLQETQYF	TGTGCCGGCAGCCCTGGACAGCTCCAAGAGACCCAGTACTTC
.	14	TRBV29-1	TRBJ2-2	TRBD1	CSASRGIATGELFF	TGCAGCGCCAGCAGGGGGATAGCGACCGGGGAGCTGTTTTTT
few	16	TRBV27	TRBJ2-5	.	CASSLSWTSRRETQYF	TGTGCCAGCAGTTTATCGTGGACCAGCCGGCGGGAGACCCAGTACTTC
.	15	TRBV3-1	TRBJ1-1	TRBD1	CASSQLGQGNTEAFF	TGTGCCAGCAGCCAACTGGGACAGGGGAACACTGAAGCTTTCTTT
few	12	TRBV12-3/TRBV12-4	TRBJ1-4	.	CASREGSEKLFF	TGTGCCAGCAGGGAGGGCAGTGAAAAACTGTTTTTT
.	15	TRBV14	TRBJ2-2	.	CASSQVSALAGELFF	TGTGCCAGCAGCCAAGTATCCGCATTAGCCGGGGAGCTGTTTTTT
.	13	TRBV24-1	TRBJ2-7	TRBD1	CATLTGMSYEQYF	TGTGCCACCCTGACAGGGATGAGTTACGAGCAGTACTTC
many	16	TRBV2	TRBJ2-6	TRBD1	CASSRDRASGANVLTF	TGTGCCAGCAGTAGGGACAGAGCCTCTGGGGCCAACGTCCTGACTTTC
.	19	TRBV20-1	TRBJ2-3	TRBD2	CSARDLLAGGPYHQDTQYF	TGCAGTGCTAGAGATCTTCTAGCGGGAGGGCCATACCATCAGGATACGCAGTATTTT
few	14	TRBV5-1	TRBJ2-3	.	CASSPAPGGNTQYF	TGCGCCAGCAGCCCTGCTCCAGGGGGGAATACGCAGTATTTT
.	14	TRBV20-1	TRBJ2-7	TRBD1	CSAPAHGQGYEQYF	TGCAGTGCCCCGGCCCACGGACAGGGCTACGAGCAGTACTTC
.	17	TRBV24-1	TRBJ2-2	TRBD2	CATSDPKGGVTTGELFF	TGTGCCACCAGTGACCCAAAGGGAGGGGTTACCACCGGGGAGCTGTTTTTT
.	16	TRBV28	TRBJ2-7	TRBD2	CASSLNLRESSYEQYF	TGTGCCAGCAGTTTAAATTTGCGGGAGAGCTCCTACGAGCAGTACTTC
.	14	TRBV11-2	TRBJ2-2	.	CASSIPGTEGELFF	TGTGCCAGCAGCATCCCCGGGACGGAGGGGGAGCTGTTTTTT
few	14	TRBV24-1	TRBJ1-2	.	CATSRQGLNYGYTF	TGTGCCACCAGTCGTCAGGGGTTGAACTATGGCTACACCTTC
few	16	TRBV20-1	TRBJ2-3	TRBD2	CSARRLTSKAQNTQYF	TGCAGTGCTAGAAGATTGACTAGCAAAGCACAGAATACGCAGTATTTT
few	13	TRBV29-1	TRBJ1-5	.	CSVVLGPAEPQHF	TGCAGCGTTGTATTGGGCCCCGCGGAGCCCCAGCATTTT
few	14	TRBV11-2	TRBJ2-1	.	CASSWGTQGKEQFF	TGTGCCAGCAGCTGGGGGACGCAGGGTAAAGAGCAGTTCTTC
many	14	TRBV4-1	TRBJ1-2	.	CASSQEAQNYGYTF	TGCGCCAGCAGCCAAGAAGCCCAGAACTATGGCTACACCTTC
.	11	TRBV10-3	TRBJ2-5	.	CAARQEETQYF	TGTGCCGCACGACAAGAAGAGACCCAGTACTTC
many	15	TRBV5-1	TRBJ2-7	TRBD1	CASSYGQGDSYEQYF	TGCGCCAGCAGCTACGGACAGGGAGACTCCTACGAGCAGTACTTC